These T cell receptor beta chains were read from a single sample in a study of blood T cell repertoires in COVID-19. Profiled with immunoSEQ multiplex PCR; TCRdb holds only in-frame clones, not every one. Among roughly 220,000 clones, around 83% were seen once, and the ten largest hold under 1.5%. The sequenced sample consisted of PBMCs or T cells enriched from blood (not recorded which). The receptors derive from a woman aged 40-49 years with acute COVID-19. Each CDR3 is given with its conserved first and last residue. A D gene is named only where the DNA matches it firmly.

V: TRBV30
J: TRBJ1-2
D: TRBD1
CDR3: CAWSVEGASDGYTF

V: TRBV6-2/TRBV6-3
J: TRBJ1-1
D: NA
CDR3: CASSLGGGNTEAFF

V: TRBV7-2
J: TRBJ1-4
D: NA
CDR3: CASSSRGEEEKLFF

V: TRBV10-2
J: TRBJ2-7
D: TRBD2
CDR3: CASSEVLAGSYEQYF

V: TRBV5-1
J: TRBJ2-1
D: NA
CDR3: CASGGGGNNEQFF

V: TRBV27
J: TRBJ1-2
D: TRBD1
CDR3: CASSLSPGQGPANYGYTF

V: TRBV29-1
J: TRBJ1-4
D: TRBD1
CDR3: CSVSGTGGREKLFF

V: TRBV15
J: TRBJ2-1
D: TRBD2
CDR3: CATSRGGDEQFF

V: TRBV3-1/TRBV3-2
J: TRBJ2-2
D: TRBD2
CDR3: CASSQRLAITGELFF

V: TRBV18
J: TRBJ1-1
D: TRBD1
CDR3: CASSPPVQGAVNTEAFF

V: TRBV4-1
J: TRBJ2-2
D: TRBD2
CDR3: CASSQGGGPMDTGELFF

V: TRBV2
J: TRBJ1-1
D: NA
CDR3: CASRLREGLGTEAFF

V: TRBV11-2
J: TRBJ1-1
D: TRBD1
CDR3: CASSSKPGQGNTEAFF

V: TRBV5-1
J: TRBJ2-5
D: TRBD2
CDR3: CASSLPSGYQETQYF

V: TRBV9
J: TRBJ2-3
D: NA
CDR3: CASSVDRRGTDTQYF

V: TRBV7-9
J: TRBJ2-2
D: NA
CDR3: CASSTVGELFF